This passage covers 24 T cell receptor beta chains from one sample sequenced in a study of cytomegalovirus exposure and HLA in healthy donors. In the PCR, 60 Vbeta and 13 Jbeta primers were used. TCRdb's copy holds only in-frame clones and misses some; the assay was immunoSEQ multiplex PCR. The data hold around 180,000 clones, with around 81% observed a single time. Sequenced input: PBMCs. The receptors derive from a man younger than 35 in good health and CMV-seronegative.

The genes are TRBV6-6 and TRBJ1-2; 9 bases match TRBD1. After removal of 6 bases from V and 8 bases from J, the junction contained 13 bases not matched to a gene. The germline V gene has CDR1 MNHNY and CDR2 SVGAGI (reference sequence). This CDR3 has 15 residues. CDR3 loop: CASRPKGQGSSGYTF. The CDR3 region has the DNA TGTGCCAGCAGGCCTAAGGGACAGGGCTCGAGCGGCTACACCTTC.

The chain uses TRBV6-5 and TRBJ2-5, with 11 bases matching TRBD2. The tail of the sequence fits TRBJ2-7 better, so the J call may be wrong. CDR1 and CDR2 from the germline V gene are MNHEY and SVGAGI. This CDR3 is built from 15 residues. CDR3 bases: TGTGCCAGCAGGGCGGGACTAGCGGTAACCTACGAGCAGTACTTC. Residues: CASRAGLAVTYEQYF.

The rearrangement links TRBV19 to TRBJ2-3, with 10 bases aligning to TRBD1. The CDR3 totals 16 residues. The germline gives CDR1 LNHDA, CDR2 SQIVND (reference sequence). The V gene end was trimmed by 10 bases and the J gene end by 0 bases; junction bases not matched to a gene: 10. The CDR3 DNA reads as TGTGCCACCCACGCCAGGGACAGGGGAAGCACAGATACGCAGTATTTT. It specifies CATHARDRGSTDTQYF. Together with reference TRBV19 and TRBJ2-3, the CDR3 gives the full variable domain: DGGITQSPKYLFRKEGQNVTLSCEQNLNHDAMYWYRQDPGQGLRLIYYSQIVNDFQKGDIAEGYSVSREKKESFPLTVTSAQKNPTAFYLCATHARDRGSTDTQYFGPGTRLTVL.

The chain recombines TRBV4-1 with TRBJ2-5, with 10 positions matching TRBD2. The CDR3 has 17 amino acids. The germline V gene has CDR1 MGHRA and CDR2 YSYEKL. Trimming removed 0 bases from V and 7 bases from J; junction bases left unmatched: 11. The CDR3 loop is CASSQERAGTSEGTQYF. The CDR3 coding sequence is TGCGCCAGCAGCCAAGAAAGAGCTGGGACTAGCGAGGGGACCCAGTACTTC.

The chain couples TRBV4-3 to TRBJ2-7; 11 bases agree with TRBD2. CDR3 length: 15 amino acids. The V and J ends lost 4 bases and 5 bases, in that order; junction bases with no gene match: 7. Germline V lookup: CDR1 LGHNA, CDR2 YSLEER. CDR3 DNA sequence: TGCGCCAGCAGCCCTATAGCGGGAGGGAGCGACGAGCAGTACTTC. Encoded protein: CASSPIAGGSDEQYF.

The rearrangement uses TRBV28 and TRBJ2-7; D may be TRBD2 (5 bases). The CDR3 is 14 residues long. Trimming shortened V by 4 bases and J by 7 bases, and 17 bases separated the two germline ends. Germline CDR1 reads MDHEN; CDR2 reads SYDVKM. CDR3 loop: CASSSRTPREEQYF. CDR3 DNA: TGTGCCAGCAGTTCCCGGACTCCAAGGGAGGAGCAGTACTTC.

The CDR3, as DNA: TGTGCCTGGAGTGTAACCCCCCCGGGAGGAAATTCCTACGAGCAGTACTTC. This codes for CAWSVTPPGGNSYEQYF. The rearrangement joins TRBV30 to TRBJ2-7; 7 bases match TRBD2. Trimming removed 0 bases from V and 1 base from J; junction bases left unmatched: 12. CDR3 size: 17 residues. The germline V gene has CDR1 GTSNPN and CDR2 SVGIG (reference sequence).

A remark on this clone: The junction departs from germline at one end; a sequencing error may be responsible. The chain has TRBV19 and TRBJ1-4, with 8 bases matching TRBD1. CDR3 length: 12 residues. Looked up from germline, CDR1 is LNHDA and CDR2 is SQIVND (reference sequence). CDR3 residues: CASSTRGRGQVF. For the CDR3, the DNA is TGTGCCAGTAGTACCCGTGGCAGGGGGCAGGTTTTT.

V usage is TRBV5-1 and J usage is TRBJ2-2; 9 bases agree with TRBD1. This CDR3 comprises 15 residues. The germline gives CDR1 SGHRS, CDR2 YFSETQ. J was trimmed by 3 bases and V by 3 bases; bases with no gene match: 3. The CDR3 DNA follows: TGCGCCAGCAGCTGGGGACAGGGCTACACCGGGGAGCTGTTTTTT. Protein sequence: CASSWGQGYTGELFF.

J is TRBJ1-2 and V is TRBV6-1; perhaps TRBD1 as D (6 bases). Germline V gives CDR1 MNHNS, CDR2 SASEGT. The CDR3 runs 14 residues. V lost 3 bases and J lost 4, with 12 bases in between. CDR3 protein: CASSDLRGPYGYTF. CDR3 in DNA: TGTGCCAGCAGTGATCTCAGGGGACCCTATGGCTACACCTTC.

This rearrangement joins TRBV10-3 to TRBJ2-1, with a possible D match to TRBD2 (5 bases). Per the germline V gene, CDR1 is ENHRY and CDR2 is SYGVKD. Between the trimmed V and J ends, which lost 3 bases and 9 bases, there was a span of 9 bases. The CDR3 is 12 amino acids. The chain's CDR3 is CAISDEGREQFF. DNA for the CDR3: TGTGCCATCAGTGACGAGGGCCGTGAGCAGTTCTTC.

The chain links TRBV7-9 to TRBJ2-1; D might be TRBD2 (6 bases). The ends were cut back, 6 bases at V and 6 bases at J, with 18 bases in the middle. This CDR3 region has 15 residues. In germline, CDR1 is SEHNR, CDR2 FQNEAQ (reference sequence). Written as DNA, the CDR3 is TGTGCCAGCAGGGGAGGACCCCCCGGCGGCAATGAGCAGTTCTTC. Its translation is CASRGGPPGGNEQFF.

This chain links TRBV27 with TRBJ1-5, with D perhaps TRBD1 (6 bases). From germline, CDR1 is MNHEY and CDR2 SMNVEV (reference sequence). The length of the CDR3 is 13 residues. The germline V and J ends were trimmed by 8 bases and 2 bases, with 10 bases remaining between them. This CDR3 reads CASQGQGNQPQHF. CDR3 in DNA: TGTGCCAGCCAGGGACAAGGCAATCAGCCCCAGCATTTT.

The rearrangement uses TRBV27 and TRBJ2-5, with D possibly TRBD2 on 5 matching bases. CDR3 length equals 14 residues. Germline V gene sequence: CDR1 MNHEY, CDR2 SMNVEV (reference sequence). Trimming removed 6 bases from V and 1 base from J, with 12 bases in between. The CDR3 DNA reads as TGTGCCAGCAGACGAACTAGTGTCCAAGAGACCCAGTACTTC. As protein: CASRRTSVQETQYF.

This clone occurred once. The chain carries TRBV19 and TRBJ2-7; tentatively, D is TRBD2 (6 bases). This CDR3 is 12 amino acids long. Germline CDR1 and CDR2: LNHDA and SQIVND (reference sequence). Trimming stripped 3 bases from V and 7 bases from J, with 10 bases between. CDR3 sequence reads: CASSMREAEQYF. CDR3 bases: TGTGCCAGTAGTATGAGGGAGGCGGAGCAGTACTTC.

In this sample, this clone turned up once. Written as DNA, the CDR3 is TGCGCCAGCAGCTTGGATGTGAGGGCAGATACGCAGTATTTT. Its translation: CASSLDVRADTQYF. The chain employs TRBV5-1 and TRBJ2-3; TRBD2 might be the D (5 bases). The CDR3 is 14 residues long. V was trimmed by 0 bases and J by 4 bases, leaving 9 bases between them. The germline gives CDR1 SGHRS, CDR2 YFSETQ. Using reference TRBV5-1 and TRBJ2-3 for the parts outside the CDR3, the full variable domain is KAGVTQTPRYLIKTRGQQVTLSCSPISGHRSVSWYQQTPGQGLQFLFEYFSETQRNKGNFPGRFSGRQFSNSRSEMNVSTLELGDSALYLCASSLDVRADTQYFGPGTRLTVL.

The chain couples TRBV15 to TRBJ2-5; a possible D gene is TRBD2 (5 bases). The V and J ends lost 3 bases and 5 bases respectively, with 10 bases between them. This CDR3 has 13 amino acids. Germline V CDR1 and CDR2: LNHNV, YYDKDF (reference sequence). This CDR3 is CATSRVRGETQYF. DNA of the CDR3: TGTGCCACCAGCAGGGTCAGAGGGGAGACCCAGTACTTC.

The V call is TRBV5-1, the J call TRBJ1-2; D is ambiguous. Per germline, CDR1 SGHRS and CDR2 YFSETQ. V was trimmed by 5 bases and J by 0 bases, leaving 8 bases between them. The CDR3 sequence is 13 residues long. CDR3 DNA: TGCGCCAGCAGTGGAGGAGCTAACTATGGCTACACCTTC. It translates to CASSGGANYGYTF.

The chain carries TRBV6-1 and TRBJ1-5; a weak D match, TRBD1 (5 bases). The CDR3 spans 17 residues. Germline V CDR1 and CDR2: MNHNS, SASEGT. V was pared by 0 bases and J by 6 bases, with 18 bases between. DNA for the CDR3: TGTGCCAGCAGTGAAGCGCTATATCGGACATCAACTCAGCCCCAGCATTTT. Translated, it gives CASSEALYRTSTQPQHF.

The chain uses TRBV6-5 and TRBJ2-5; D is possibly TRBD2 (6 bases). CDR3 length equals 15 residues. Looked up from germline, CDR1 is MNHEY and CDR2 is SVGAGI. V lost 4 bases to trimming and J lost 2 bases, with 14 bases between them. The CDR3 region is CASSSTSRGQETQYF. The CDR3 DNA reads TGTGCCAGCAGTTCTACTAGCCGGGGGCAAGAGACCCAGTACTTC.

The CDR3 spells CASSVGGSNTDTQYF. Written as DNA, the CDR3 is TGTGCCAGCAGCGTAGGCGGGAGCAACACAGATACGCAGTATTTT. The chain recombines TRBV9 with TRBJ2-3, with 7 bases aligning to TRBD2. Germline CDR1 and CDR2: SGDLS and YYNGEE. This CDR3 spans 15 amino acids. The ends lost 0 bases at V and 2 bases at J; junction bases unmatched: 3.

The rearrangement links TRBV9 to TRBJ2-3; possible D gene TRBD1, 5 bases. The length of the CDR3 is 16 residues. V lost 0 bases to trimming and J lost 3 bases, with 14 bases between them. From germline, CDR1 is SGDLS and CDR2 YYNGEE. The CDR3 DNA follows: TGTGCCAGCAGCGTAGGTCGCCGACAGCAAACAGATACGCAGTATTTT. It encodes CASSVGRRQQTDTQYF.

This chain connects TRBV27 to TRBJ2-3, with 12 bases matching TRBD1. The germline V gene has CDR1 MNHEY and CDR2 SMNVEV (reference sequence). This CDR3 is 16 amino acids long. V lost 5 bases, J lost 5 bases, and 8 bases stayed unmatched. The CDR3 protein is CASSPSGTGGQDTQYF. The CDR3 DNA sequence: TGTGCCAGCAGTCCATCAGGGACAGGGGGCCAAGATACGCAGTATTTT.

This chain uses TRBV5-6 with TRBJ2-7, with no clear D. The germline V gene encodes CDR1 SGHDT and CDR2 YYEEEE. The CDR3 is 11 amino acids. Trimming stripped 4 bases from V and 6 bases from J, with 8 bases between. CDR3 nucleotide sequence: TGTGCCAGCAGCATCACTGGCGAGCAGTACTTC. Residues: CASSITGEQYF.